The rows below give T cell receptor beta chains drawn from one sample of a study of OX40 agonist ivuxolimab in advanced cancers. Here immunoSEQ multiplex PCR was the method, and the copy in TCRdb shows in-frame clones only, minus some. The sample records roughly 70,000 clones, about nine tenths being singletons. This sample comprised CD4+ or CD8+ T cells sorted from blood, obtained in a trial of the OX40 agonist ivuxolimab. The receptors originated from an adult with an advanced solid tumor such as melanoma, head and neck, liver or kidney cancer. Both conserved end residues are part of each CDR3. The order of the fields is CDR3 DNA, CDR3 protein, J gene, clone size, V gene, D gene. The D gene is left open where the match is weak. Not every row has a clone size; where given, it reads once, few, many or a size class.

cdr3_nt: TGTGCCAGCAGTTACGGTACGGGGGCGCGGGGCTACACCTTC
cdr3_aa: CASSYGTGARGYTF
j_call: TRBJ1-2
clone_size: .
v_call: TRBV6-5
d_call: .

cdr3_nt: TGTGCCAGCTCCCCGGAACCCATGCGTACTAGCGGGTCCACAGATACGCAGTATTTT
cdr3_aa: CASSPEPMRTSGSTDTQYF
j_call: TRBJ2-3
clone_size: .
v_call: TRBV18
d_call: TRBD2

cdr3_nt: TGTGCCAGTAGTATTGGGGGGGGCCCCTACAATGAGCAGTTCTTC
cdr3_aa: CASSIGGGPYNEQFF
j_call: TRBJ2-1
clone_size: .
v_call: TRBV19
d_call: .

cdr3_nt: TGTGCCAGCAGCTTATACCCGCGGGAAGCTTTCTTT
cdr3_aa: CASSLYPREAFF
j_call: TRBJ1-1
clone_size: .
v_call: TRBV7-9
d_call: .

cdr3_nt: TGTGCCAGCAGTTACTCGCCGGGATTCTACGAGCAGTACTTC
cdr3_aa: CASSYSPGFYEQYF
j_call: TRBJ2-7
clone_size: .
v_call: TRBV6-5
d_call: .

cdr3_nt: TGTGCCAGCAGAGCCGGGACAGGGTTCAATCAGCCCCAGCATTTT
cdr3_aa: CASRAGTGFNQPQHF
j_call: TRBJ1-5
clone_size: .
v_call: TRBV6-6
d_call: TRBD1

cdr3_nt: TGCGCCAGCAGCCCGGTCCTGGACACCGGGGAGCTGTTTTTT
cdr3_aa: CASSPVLDTGELFF
j_call: TRBJ2-2
clone_size: .
v_call: TRBV5-1
d_call: .

cdr3_nt: TGTGCCAGCAGTTTATGGGTAGGGGGCAATACCGGGGAGCTGTTTTTT
cdr3_aa: CASSLWVGGNTGELFF
j_call: TRBJ2-2
clone_size: .
v_call: TRBV28
d_call: TRBD1

cdr3_nt: TGTGCCTCCCGAGGGCTCCAAGAGACCCAGTACTTC
cdr3_aa: CASRGLQETQYF
j_call: TRBJ2-5
clone_size: .
v_call: TRBV11-3
d_call: .

cdr3_nt: TGTGCCAGCAGCCTTGACAGCCCTAGCACAGATACGCAGTATTTT
cdr3_aa: CASSLDSPSTDTQYF
j_call: TRBJ2-3
clone_size: .
v_call: TRBV7-9
d_call: .

cdr3_nt: TGTGCCAGCAGCTTTGCTGTGACCACTGAAGCTTTCTTT
cdr3_aa: CASSFAVTTEAFF
j_call: TRBJ1-1
clone_size: .
v_call: TRBV7-2
d_call: .

cdr3_nt: TGTGCCAGCAGGCACCAATCGGACAGGCCGTCTGAAGCTTTCTTT
cdr3_aa: CASRHQSDRPSEAFF
j_call: TRBJ1-1
clone_size: .
v_call: TRBV6-5
d_call: TRBD1

cdr3_nt: TGTGCCTCGGACAGAGGGGAGAATTCACCCCTCCACTTT
cdr3_aa: CASDRGENSPLHF
j_call: TRBJ1-6
clone_size: .
v_call: TRBV30
d_call: .

cdr3_nt: TGTGCCAGCAGCGTCGAGTATACCACAGATACGCAGTATTTT
cdr3_aa: CASSVEYTTDTQYF
j_call: TRBJ2-3
clone_size: .
v_call: TRBV9
d_call: .

cdr3_nt: TGTGCCAGTAGTATCGGCCGTACTGAAGCTTTCTTT
cdr3_aa: CASSIGRTEAFF
j_call: TRBJ1-1
clone_size: .
v_call: TRBV19
d_call: .

cdr3_nt: TGTGCCAGCAGCAAATTCGGGGGGGCCCGAACCGGGGAGCTGTTTTTT
cdr3_aa: CASSKFGGARTGELFF
j_call: TRBJ2-2
clone_size: .
v_call: TRBV7-6
d_call: TRBD2

cdr3_nt: TGTGCCTGGAGTGTACGAGGAGGAGAGACCCAGTACTTC
cdr3_aa: CAWSVRGGETQYF
j_call: TRBJ2-5
clone_size: .
v_call: TRBV30
d_call: .

cdr3_nt: TGTGCCAGCAGCGCCGGACAGGGTTCCCACAATGAGCAGTTCTTC
cdr3_aa: CASSAGQGSHNEQFF
j_call: TRBJ2-1
clone_size: few
v_call: TRBV7-3
d_call: TRBD1

cdr3_nt: TGTGCCAGTAGACGAAGACAGGAAACCTCCTACGAGCAGTACTTC
cdr3_aa: CASRRRQETSYEQYF
j_call: TRBJ2-7
clone_size: .
v_call: TRBV19
d_call: .

cdr3_nt: TGTGCCAGCAGTTGGGGTCCAGGGTCAAGCACAGATACGCAGTATTTT
cdr3_aa: CASSWGPGSSTDTQYF
j_call: TRBJ2-3
clone_size: .
v_call: TRBV2
d_call: .

cdr3_nt: TGTGCCAGCAGCGTAGTGGGCGACACCGGGGAGCTGTTTTTT
cdr3_aa: CASSVVGDTGELFF
j_call: TRBJ2-2
clone_size: .
v_call: TRBV9
d_call: .

cdr3_nt: TGTGCCAGCAGCTTTACTGCGTTGGGTGACCACGAGCAGTACTTC
cdr3_aa: CASSFTALGDHEQYF
j_call: TRBJ2-7
clone_size: .
v_call: TRBV11-3
d_call: .

cdr3_nt: TGTGCCAGCAGCCAAGATTTTCGGGGTGAAGCTTTCTTT
cdr3_aa: CASSQDFRGEAFF
j_call: TRBJ1-1
clone_size: .
v_call: TRBV14
d_call: .

cdr3_nt: TGTGCCAGCAGACGAGACGTCTATTCGACCTACGAGCAGTACTTC
cdr3_aa: CASRRDVYSTYEQYF
j_call: TRBJ2-7
clone_size: .
v_call: TRBV11-3
d_call: .

cdr3_nt: TGTGCCAGCGGGACAGGGGGGGCTGGAAACACCATATATTTT
cdr3_aa: CASGTGGAGNTIYF
j_call: TRBJ1-3
clone_size: .
v_call: TRBV4-2
d_call: TRBD1

cdr3_nt: TGTGCCAGCAGACACGGACAGGTCGGTGGCTACACCTTC
cdr3_aa: CASRHGQVGGYTF
j_call: TRBJ1-2
clone_size: .
v_call: TRBV28
d_call: TRBD1

cdr3_nt: TGTGCTAGTGCCGTCGGGACAGGGAAAGATACGCAGTATTTT
cdr3_aa: CASAVGTGKDTQYF
j_call: TRBJ2-3
clone_size: few
v_call: TRBV12-5
d_call: TRBD1

cdr3_nt: TGTGCCAGTAGTATAGATGGGCGGACGGGGCAGCCCCAGCATTTT
cdr3_aa: CASSIDGRTGQPQHF
j_call: TRBJ1-5
clone_size: .
v_call: TRBV19
d_call: .

cdr3_nt: TGCGCCAGCAGCGCCTCAGGGGTCGCTCGGGAAAAACTGTTTTTT
cdr3_aa: CASSASGVAREKLFF
j_call: TRBJ1-4
clone_size: .
v_call: TRBV5-1
d_call: .

cdr3_nt: TGTGCCAGCAGCCGAGGAGGGGGAGGTAGCAATCAGCCCCAGCATTTT
cdr3_aa: CASSRGGGGSNQPQHF
j_call: TRBJ1-5
clone_size: .
v_call: TRBV5-6
d_call: .

cdr3_nt: TGTGCCAGCAGTCTGACAGGGGCTACGGGGTCAAGAGAGACCCAGTACTTC
cdr3_aa: CASSLTGATGSRETQYF
j_call: TRBJ2-5
clone_size: .
v_call: TRBV5-8
d_call: TRBD1